These 10 T cell receptor beta chains were sequenced from one sample in a study of blood T cell repertoires in COVID-19. Sequencing used immunoSEQ multiplex PCR; TCRdb keeps in-frame clones, though not all of them. The sample shows roughly 80,000 clones, roughly four fifths of them seen only once. Sequenced input: peripheral blood. All receptors come from a human donor in a cohort sampled during active COVID-19.

This clone was recorded a few times. This chain links TRBV28 with TRBJ2-7; D is perhaps TRBD1 (9 bases). V was trimmed by 7 bases and J by 4 bases, leaving 23 bases between them. This CDR3 has 16 residues. Germline V gene lookup returns CDR1 MDHEN and CDR2 SYDVKM. The CDR3 nucleotides are TGTGCCAGCACCCCCGGGGGGGGACAGGGTCTATACGAGCAGTACTTC. It encodes CASTPGGGQGLYEQYF.

The V and J genes are TRBV5-1 and TRBJ2-6, with 11 nucleotides matching TRBD1. Trimming took 4 bases from V and 2 from J; bases not matched to a gene: 8. The CDR3 covers 18 residues. Germline V gene data show CDR1 as SGHRS and CDR2 as YFSETQ. The CDR3 loop is CASSRPPGQGAGANVLTF. As DNA, the CDR3 is TGCGCCAGCAGCCGACCCCCGGGACAGGGGGCTGGGGCCAACGTCCTGACTTTC.

The count of this clone is one. The V and J genes are TRBV5-1 and TRBJ1-2; 9 nucleotides match TRBD1. CDR3 length equals 14 residues. The ends lost 4 bases at V and 4 bases at J; junction bases unmatched: 5. Germline values: CDR1 SGHRS, CDR2 YFSETQ. The CDR3 DNA reads as TGCGCCAGCAGCCAGGGGACAGGGCTCTATGGCTACACCTTC. Amino acid sequence: CASSQGTGLYGYTF.

The chain has TRBV6-5 and TRBJ2-7, with a tentative D call TRBD2 (5 bases). Germline lookup yields CDR1 MNHEY and CDR2 SVGAGI. V was cut by 3 bases and J by 0 bases, with 12 bases left in between. The CDR3 is made up of 15 amino acids. The CDR3 nucleotides are TGTGCCAGCAGTTATACTCTTGGACTCTCCTACGAGCAGTACTTC. This sequence encodes CASSYTLGLSYEQYF.

This clone occurred once. The chain is built from TRBV28 and TRBJ1-2, with 7 bases aligning to TRBD1. Unmatched junction bases numbered 6, after V lost 6 bases and J lost 2 bases. This CDR3 is 14 amino acids long. Germline V gene sequence: CDR1 MDHEN, CDR2 SYDVKM. The CDR3 coding sequence is TGTGCCAGCAGCCTCACGACAGGGAACTATGGCTACACCTTC. This codes for CASSLTTGNYGYTF.

V and J are TRBV12-3 or TRBV12-4 and TRBJ2-5; 7 bases line up with TRBD1. The CDR3 is made up of 13 amino acids. Trimming cost V 7 bases and J 3 bases; bases outside gene matches: 5. The CDR3 is CASTGQLKETQYF. CDR3 bases: TGTGCCAGCACGGGACAGTTGAAAGAGACCCAGTACTTC.

This clone appeared once. This chain joins TRBV11-2 and TRBJ1-2; a possible D gene is TRBD1 (6 bases). The germline V gene has CDR1 SGHAT and CDR2 FQNNGV. The CDR3 loop spans 14 amino acids. The V end lost 4 bases, the J end lost 3 bases, and 12 bases lay between the germline ends. The CDR3 loop is CASSYRRGDYGYTF. The CDR3 DNA is TGTGCCAGCAGCTACCGCAGGGGTGACTATGGCTACACCTTC.

The count of this clone is one. This chain joins TRBV27 and TRBJ1-4; possibly TRBD1 for D (6 bases). The CDR3 is 17 residues long. V gave up 3 bases and J gave up 7 bases, with 21 bases separating them. CDR1 and CDR2 (germline): MNHEY, SMNVEV (reference sequence). CDR3 sequence reads: CASSFIARGAGGEKLFF. The CDR3 coding sequence is TGTGCCAGCAGTTTTATTGCTCGGGGGGCCGGTGGTGAAAAACTGTTTTTT. Combining the CDR3 with reference TRBV27 and TRBJ1-4 gives the whole variable domain EAQVTQNPRYLITVTGKKLTVTCSQNMNHEYMSWYRQDPGLGLRQIYYSMNVEVTDKGDVPEGYKVSRKEKRNFPLILESPSPNQTSLYFCASSFIARGAGGEKLFFGSGTQLSVL.

The CDR3 protein is CASSQATGHEQYF. Here the CDR3 DNA reads TGTGCCAGCAGCCAAGCGACAGGCCACGAGCAGTACTTC. The chain combines TRBV14 with TRBJ2-7; D perhaps matches TRBD1 (6 bases). This CDR3 is 13 amino acids long. The germline V gene has CDR1 SGHDN and CDR2 FVKESK. V lost 1 base and J 5 bases, leaving 9 bases between the germline ends.

V usage is TRBV5-1 and J usage is TRBJ1-2, with no clear D. The germline V gene encodes CDR1 SGHRS and CDR2 YFSETQ. This CDR3 has 14 residues. Trimming removed 1 base at V and 4 bases at J, with 11 bases between. In DNA form, the CDR3 reads TGCGCCAGCAGCTTGACTCGGGATGTCTATGGCTACACCTTC. It encodes CASSLTRDVYGYTF.